This T cell receptor beta chain was identified in a study of T cell repertoires in cytomegalovirus infection. One entry per CDR3 protein results from TCRdb running MiXCR on the reads. This table holds roughly 310,000 distinct CDR3 sequences, 15% to 20% found once. This clonotype was seen only a few times. The sequence was collected from a human donor in good health (CMV status not recorded). Some clones in this sample may be carry-over from other donors' samples. The sequencing sample was made of PBMCs.

The CDR3 sequence is CASSQGRLSYGYTF. The CDR3 nucleotides read TGTGCCAGCAGCCAAGGACGGCTGAGCTATGGCTACACCTTC. V gene TRBV3-1 combines with J gene TRBJ1-2; D gene unclear. Germline V lookup: CDR1 LGHDT, CDR2 YNNKEL (reference sequence). V dropped 1 base and J dropped 4 bases, with 10 bases sitting between them. The CDR3 runs 14 residues.